The clone carrying this TCR beta chain showed up just once. No antigen is known for it. This sample is drawn from a study of T cells after yellow fever vaccination. Study-wide results and limits: Booster sampling recovered most clones from primary vaccination (roughly 96% CD4, approximately 88% CD8).

Template-switching 5'RACE yielded the TCR cDNA; a universal primer site and UMIs were added in the process. Using its own MiXCR run on the 5' RACE reads, TCRdb lists one record per CDR3 protein. The table includes some 340,000 distinct CDR3 sequences, roughly 3.9% detected once. This TCR derives from a man younger than 35 who received the YFV17D yellow fever vaccine. The sequencing used PBMCs, collected 5 days after the yellow fever booster vaccination.

The CDR3 loop reads CAISDMGQGSTEAFF. As DNA, the CDR3 is TGTGCCATCAGTGATATGGGACAGGGGAGCACTGAAGCTTTCTTT. The rearrangement uses TRBV10-3 and TRBJ1-1; 10 bases are shared with TRBD1. Germline CDR1 reads ENHRY; CDR2 reads SYGVKD. V shed 3 bases, J shed 4 bases, and the junction held 5 bases outside the gene matches. The CDR3 is 15 amino acids.